Below are 31 T cell receptor beta chains sequenced from a single sample in a study of CD4+ T cells in melanoma. The repertoire was sequenced with immunoSEQ multiplex PCR; TCRdb's copy has only in-frame clones and lacks some. The data hold about 110,000 clones, with roughly 90% observed a single time. The specimen was peripheral blood. These receptor sequences come from a human donor with melanoma.

CDR3 protein: CASSPGLATDTQYF. Here the CDR3 DNA reads TGTGCCAGCAGCCCGGGACTAGCAACAGATACGCAGTATTTT. The V and J genes are TRBV7-8 and TRBJ2-3; 9 positions agree with TRBD2. The germline V gene encodes CDR1 SGHVS and CDR2 FQNEAQ. The CDR3 runs to 14 residues. V shed 5 bases and J 3 bases; nucleotides not matched to a gene: 3.

The chain uses TRBV30 and TRBJ1-1, with D perhaps TRBD1 (5 bases). CDR3 length: 14 residues. Germline assignment: CDR1 GTSNPN and CDR2 SVGIG (reference sequence). V shed 1 base and J shed 0 bases, with 9 bases lying between them. The CDR3 region has the DNA TGTGCCTGGAGTGGAGACAGTATGAACACTGAAGCTTTCTTT. It is translated as CAWSGDSMNTEAFF. Combining the CDR3 with reference TRBV30 and TRBJ1-1 gives the whole variable domain SQTIHQWPATLVQPVGSPLSLECTVEGTSNPNLYWYRQAAGRGLQLLFYSVGIGQISSEVPQNLSASRPQDRQFILSSKKLLLSDSGFYLCAWSGDSMNTEAFFGQGTRLTVV.

This chain links TRBV6-6 with TRBJ2-2; D gene ambiguous. From germline, CDR1 is MNHNY and CDR2 SVGAGI (reference sequence). V shed 2 bases and J shed 2 bases, with 9 bases lying between them. The CDR3 is 15 amino acids. CDR3: CASSYQPSNTGELFF. For the CDR3, the DNA is TGTGCCAGCAGTTACCAACCCAGCAACACCGGGGAGCTGTTTTTT.

This clone was counted once. The CDR3 is CASSQVAGTKQETQYF. The CDR3 DNA sequence: TGCGCCAGCAGCCAAGTGGCTGGGACAAAACAAGAGACCCAGTACTTC. The chain links TRBV4-1 to TRBJ2-5; a weak D match, TRBD1 (6 bases). Trimming removed 1 base at V and 2 bases at J, with 14 bases between. The CDR3 length is 16 residues. CDR1 is MGHRA, CDR2 YSYEKL, per germline.

This clone was counted once. The chain couples TRBV7-2 to TRBJ2-7, with a weak D call TRBD2 (7 bases). The CDR3 contains 14 residues. The germline V gene encodes CDR1 SGHTA and CDR2 FQGNSA. Deletions cut 5 bases from V and 2 bases from J, with 13 bases between. Written as DNA, the CDR3 is TGTGCCAGCAGCCGAGGGGGGGTTCCCTACGAGCAGTACTTC. It specifies CASSRGGVPYEQYF.

CDR3 sequence (DNA): TGTGCCAGCAGCTCCCGGGGAGATACGCAGTATTTT. Translated: CASSSRGDTQYF. V is TRBV11-3 and J is TRBJ2-3; perhaps TRBD2 as D (5 bases). With 4 bases removed from V and 5 bases from J, the gap between germline ends came to 7 bases. The V gene's germline CDR1 is SGHNT and CDR2 YENEEA. This CDR3 has 12 amino acids.

The chain combines TRBV10-3 with TRBJ1-1; TRBD1 aligns across 9 bases. Germline values: CDR1 ENHRY, CDR2 SYGVKD. This CDR3 contains 13 residues. DNA for the CDR3: TGTGCATCACAGACAGGGGGATACACTGAAGCTTTCTTT. It is translated as CASQTGGYTEAFF.

The genes are TRBV7-3 and TRBJ2-5; a possible D gene is TRBD2 (5 bases). V was pared by 5 bases and J by 5 bases, with 12 bases between. The CDR3 loop spans 13 amino acids. Germline V gene sequence: CDR1 SGHTA, CDR2 FQGTGA. CDR3 loop: CASSRTVRETQYF. CDR3 DNA: TGTGCCAGCAGCCGGACTGTCCGGGAGACCCAGTACTTC.

This clone was recorded only once. A much larger clonotype is one base distant, so this may be a read error. V usage is TRBV5-1 and J usage is TRBJ1-1; D ambiguous. This CDR3 spans 13 amino acids. Germline-derived CDR1 and CDR2 are SGHRS and YFSETQ. V lost 0 bases and J 0 bases, leaving 3 bases between the germline ends. The CDR3 DNA sequence: TGCGCCAGCAGCTTGGACGTGAACACTGAAGCTTTCTTT. This sequence encodes CASSLDVNTEAFF. The full variable domain, with the rest looked up from reference TRBV5-1 and TRBJ1-1, is KAGVTQTPRYLIKTRGQQVTLSCSPISGHRSVSWYQQTPGQGLQFLFEYFSETQRNKGNFPGRFSGRQFSNSRSEMNVSTLELGDSALYLCASSLDVNTEAFFGQGTRLTVV.

The J gene is TRBJ1-2, the V gene TRBV9; TRBD1 is a possible D gene (6 bases). CDR3 size: 15 residues. V was shortened by 3 bases and J by 8 bases, with 20 bases between the two germline ends. The V gene's germline CDR1 is SGDLS and CDR2 YYNGEE. As DNA, the CDR3 is TGTGCCAGCAGCGCGAGGGGGGACCACCAGGGGGGCTACACCTTC. This translates into CASSARGDHQGGYTF. Complete variable domain (other parts from reference TRBV9 and TRBJ1-2): DSGVTQTPKHLITATGQRVTLRCSPRSGDLSVYWYQQSLDQGLQFLIQYYNGEERAKGNILERFSAQQFPDLHSELNLSSLELGDSALYFCASSARGDHQGGYTFGSGTRLTVV.

The chain carries TRBV10-3 and TRBJ1-1, with 7 bases aligning to TRBD1. The CDR3 has 17 residues. Germline loops: CDR1 ENHRY, CDR2 SYGVKD. V lost 2 bases and J lost 0; bases outside the gene matches: 9. CDR3 region: CAISEASTGALNTEAFF. Here the CDR3 DNA reads TGTGCCATCAGTGAGGCGTCAACAGGGGCCCTGAACACTGAAGCTTTCTTT.

This sequence joins TRBV10-3 and TRBJ2-7; D not resolved. The V end was cut by 0 bases, the J end by 9 bases, with 12 bases between. Germline CDR1 and CDR2: ENHRY and SYGVKD. This CDR3 region has 13 residues. CDR3 sequence: CAISESTAIRQYF. The CDR3 DNA reads TGTGCCATCAGTGAGTCGACGGCTATCCGGCAGTACTTC.

V is TRBV7-2 and J is TRBJ2-1; 10 bases line up with TRBD2. CDR1 and CDR2 from the germline V gene are SGHTA and FQGNSA. The trim removed 4 bases at V and 0 bases at J, leaving 12 bases unmatched. The CDR3 contains 19 residues. This CDR3 is CASSSPRSGRVSSYNEQFF. For the CDR3, the DNA is TGTGCCAGCAGCTCCCCTAGGAGCGGGAGGGTATCCTCCTACAATGAGCAGTTCTTC.

This clone was observed a single time. V usage is TRBV2 and J usage is TRBJ1-5; TRBD1 agrees at 8 bases. V trimming: 1 base; J trimming: 6 bases; junction bases outside the gene matches: 11. Germline CDR1 and CDR2: SNHLY and FYNNEI. This CDR3 spans 17 amino acids. The CDR3 loop reads CASSEGVAGGFGQPQHF. The CDR3, as DNA: TGTGCCAGCAGTGAAGGGGTGGCAGGGGGCTTTGGTCAGCCCCAGCATTTT.

The chain links TRBV7-8 to TRBJ2-3; 8 nucleotides agree with TRBD2. With V trimmed by 5 bases and J by 0 bases, 4 bases remained unmatched. Germline V CDR1 and CDR2: SGHVS, FQNEAQ. This CDR3 is built from 15 residues. Written as DNA, the CDR3 is TGTGCCAGCAGCGTAACTAGCGGAAGCACAGATACGCAGTATTTT. Translation gives CASSVTSGSTDTQYF.

This clone appeared once. CDR3 sequence: CASTGGTAYEQYF. The CDR3 DNA reads as TGTGCCAGCACAGGCGGGACAGCCTACGAGCAGTACTTC. This chain joins TRBV28 and TRBJ2-7; tentatively, D is TRBD1 (7 bases). V was cut by 7 bases and J by 2 bases, with 12 bases left in between. Germline CDR1 reads MDHEN; CDR2 reads SYDVKM. The CDR3 sequence is 13 residues long. Drawing the rest from reference TRBV28 and TRBJ2-7, the complete variable domain is DVKVTQSSRYLVKRTGEKVFLECVQDMDHENMFWYRQDPGLGLRLIYFSYDVKMKEKGDIPEGYSVSREKKERFSLILESASTNQTSMYLCASTGGTAYEQYFGPGTRLTVT.

The rearrangement joins TRBV19 to TRBJ2-3; no firm D call. Germline V gives CDR1 LNHDA, CDR2 SQIVND (reference sequence). V was shortened by 5 bases and J by 4 bases, with 13 bases between the two germline ends. This CDR3 contains 14 residues. DNA for the CDR3: TGTGCCAGTAGTGTGGACCGAGGTGCAGATACGCAGTATTTT. Its translation is CASSVDRGADTQYF.

The chain uses TRBV5-1 and TRBJ2-1; D uncertain. The CDR3 has 13 residues. The V end lost 3 bases, the J end lost 4 bases, and 8 bases lay between the germline ends. Germline V gene data show CDR1 as SGHRS and CDR2 as YFSETQ. The DNA for the CDR3 is TGCGCCAGCAGCTCAGAGAATTACAATGAGCAGTTCTTC. Protein: CASSSENYNEQFF.

The chain links TRBV15 to TRBJ2-3; 9 nucleotides align to TRBD1. V was clipped by 1 base and J by 3 bases; unmatched bases: 5. Per germline, CDR1 LNHNV and CDR2 YYDKDF (reference sequence). The CDR3 sequence is 16 residues long. CDR3 amino acids: CATSRAGTGKTDTQYF. In DNA form, the CDR3 reads TGTGCCACCAGCAGAGCCGGGACAGGGAAGACAGATACGCAGTATTTT.

The sample holds one count of this clone. The chain joins TRBV28 to TRBJ2-7; 12 bases agree with TRBD2. Trimming cost V 6 bases and J 6 bases; bases outside gene matches: 12. CDR1 is MDHEN and CDR2 is SYDVKM in the germline V gene. This CDR3 is 16 amino acids long. The DNA for the CDR3 is TGTGCCAGCAGCATCCGTCTAGCGGGAGGGCCGTTCGAGCAGTACTTC. Protein: CASSIRLAGGPFEQYF.

The chain has TRBV7-2 and TRBJ2-5; 13 nucleotides line up with TRBD2. Looked up from germline, CDR1 is SGHTA and CDR2 is FQGNSA. V shed 5 bases and J 7 bases; nucleotides not matched to a gene: 13. There are 17 residues in the CDR3. This CDR3 reads CASSPPTSGGLPGTQYF. The CDR3 DNA is TGTGCCAGCAGCCCCCCGACTAGCGGGGGGCTTCCTGGGACCCAGTACTTC.

The chain couples TRBV7-6 to TRBJ2-7; 9 nucleotides match TRBD1. Germline values: CDR1 SGHVS, CDR2 FNYEAQ. J lost 6 bases, V lost 4 bases, and 7 bases had no gene match. This CDR3 contains 14 residues. CDR3 sequence reads: CASSSTGGESEQYF. CDR3 sequence (DNA): TGTGCCAGCAGCTCGACAGGGGGGGAGAGCGAGCAGTACTTC.

This sequence joins TRBV7-9 and TRBJ2-7, with D perhaps TRBD1 or TRBD2 (5 bases each). Per the germline V gene, CDR1 is SEHNR and CDR2 is FQNEAQ (reference sequence). With 0 bases removed from V and 4 bases from J, the gap between germline ends came to 13 bases. This CDR3 has 15 residues. CDR3: CASSLASGTGYEQYF. CDR3 coding DNA: TGTGCCAGCAGCTTAGCATCCGGGACGGGATACGAGCAGTACTTC.

The chain carries TRBV27 and TRBJ2-7; no clear D. The CDR3 has 13 amino acids. Between the trimmed V and J ends, which lost 11 bases and 0 bases, there was a span of 14 bases. From germline, CDR1 is MNHEY and CDR2 SMNVEV (reference sequence). The CDR3 sequence is CAPGSGTSYEQYF. CDR3 sequence (DNA): TGTGCCCCAGGCTCCGGAACCTCCTACGAGCAGTACTTC.

The rearrangement uses TRBV5-1 and TRBJ1-6; D may be TRBD1 (5 bases). The germline V gene has CDR1 SGHRS and CDR2 YFSETQ. V lost 0 bases and J 0 bases, leaving 13 bases between the germline ends. This CDR3 has 18 amino acids. The CDR3 sequence: CASSLAGSQTSYNSPLHF. For the CDR3, the DNA is TGCGCCAGCAGCTTGGCAGGGAGCCAGACCTCCTATAATTCACCCCTCCACTTT.

This clone occurred once. The chain combines TRBV15 with TRBJ2-7, with 9 positions matching TRBD2. The germline CDR1 and CDR2 sequences are LNHNV and YYDKDF (reference sequence). This CDR3 region has 17 residues. Germline trimming cut 0 bases from V and 3 bases from J; bases unmatched to any gene: 9. The CDR3 loop is CATSRDLVASGNYEQYF. DNA of the CDR3: TGTGCCACCAGCAGAGATCTTGTAGCTAGCGGGAACTACGAGCAGTACTTC.

The V and J genes are TRBV4-3 and TRBJ2-3, with D perhaps TRBD1 (5 bases). The CDR3 length is 16 residues. The V end was cut by 0 bases, the J end by 4 bases, with 14 bases between. Germline assignment: CDR1 LGHNA and CDR2 YSLEER. This CDR3 is CASSQDPDTGADTQYF. The CDR3 nucleotides read TGCGCCAGCAGCCAAGATCCCGATACAGGTGCAGATACGCAGTATTTT.

The chain couples TRBV5-1 to TRBJ2-1; 9 nucleotides agree with TRBD2. CDR1 is SGHRS, CDR2 YFSETQ, per germline. The CDR3 is 16 amino acids. V was pared by 0 bases and J by 2 bases, with 3 bases of the junction left unmatched. The DNA for the CDR3 is TGCGCCAGCAGCTTGGAAGGCGGGAGGGCCTACAATGAGCAGTTCTTC. This gives the protein CASSLEGGRAYNEQFF.

The chain couples TRBV6-5 to TRBJ2-3; D might be TRBD1 (7 bases). The CDR3 length is 16 residues. The V end lost 2 bases, the J end lost 3 bases, and 15 bases lay between the germline ends. CDR1 is MNHEY and CDR2 is SVGAGI in the germline V gene. DNA for the CDR3: TGTGCCAGCAGTTACAGACAGGGAGGTTCGACAGATACGCAGTATTTT. Amino acid sequence: CASSYRQGGSTDTQYF.

This clone showed up just a few times. The chain links TRBV27 to TRBJ2-3, with D tentatively TRBD2 (6 bases). Germline CDR1 is MNHEY and CDR2 is SMNVEV (reference sequence). V shed 5 bases and J shed 1 base, with 22 bases lying between them. The CDR3 sequence is 18 residues long. The CDR3: CASSPPGVWVDGTDTQYF. CDR3 nucleotides: TGTGCCAGCAGTCCCCCGGGGGTCTGGGTAGACGGCACAGATACGCAGTATTTT.

This chain joins TRBV28 and TRBJ2-7; 13 nucleotides match TRBD2. After removal of 8 bases from V and 5 bases from J, the junction contained 9 bases not matched to a gene. Germline V gene lookup returns CDR1 MDHEN and CDR2 SYDVKM. The CDR3 covers 15 residues. The CDR3 loop is CASSPAGLAGHEQYF. The CDR3 nucleotides are TGTGCCAGCTCCCCGGCGGGACTAGCGGGACACGAGCAGTACTTC.